This T cell receptor beta chain was sequenced for a study of T-cell reconstitution after alpha-beta-depleted transplantation in children. The authors prepared the TCRbeta library with unique molecular identifiers. TCRdb ran MiXCR on the PCR reads and lists one entry per CDR3 protein. The table lists hundreds of thousands of distinct CDR3 sequences, around 15% of them singletons. This clonotype turned up a few times. What it recognizes is unknown. This CDR3 region has 15 residues. V lost 2 bases and J lost 0, with 10 bases in between. Germline V gives CDR1 MGHRA, CDR2 YSYEKL. Study-level points and caveats: A year post-transplant, T-cell counts and diversity derived mostly from newly produced T cells. Reported findings indicate that, about two months after transplant, alpha-beta T cells came from several hundred expanded clones, which were derived from non-depleted graft cells.

Sequenced material: PBMCs, mostly from graft donor cells, taken 360 days after TCRalphabeta/CD19-depleted stem cell transplant. This sequence originates from a male patient between 2 and 9 years old who had a stem cell transplant for acute lymphoblastic leukemia, so the T cells may come from the graft donor. The V call is TRBV4-1, the J call TRBJ2-5, with a possible D match to TRBD1 (6 bases). This CDR3 reads CASSQHGTNQETQYF. The CDR3 nucleotides read TGCGCCAGCAGCCAACATGGGACAAACCAAGAGACCCAGTACTTC.